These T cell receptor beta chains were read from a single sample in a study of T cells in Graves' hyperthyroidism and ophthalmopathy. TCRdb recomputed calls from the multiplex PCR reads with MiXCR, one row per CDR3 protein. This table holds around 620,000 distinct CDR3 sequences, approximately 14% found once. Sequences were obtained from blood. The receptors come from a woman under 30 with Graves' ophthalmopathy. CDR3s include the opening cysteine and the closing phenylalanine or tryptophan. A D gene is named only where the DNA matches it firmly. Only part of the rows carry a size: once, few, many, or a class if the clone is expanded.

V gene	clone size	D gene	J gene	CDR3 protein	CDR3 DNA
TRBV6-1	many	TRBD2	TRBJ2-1	CASSSRTSGSNEQFF	TGTGCCAGCAGTTCCCGGACTAGCGGGAGCAATGAGCAGTTCTTC
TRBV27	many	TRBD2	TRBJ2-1	CASSPGTSPDNEQFF	TGTGCCAGCAGTCCCGGGACTAGCCCAGACAATGAGCAGTTCTTC
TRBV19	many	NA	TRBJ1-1	CASSIGPGGNTEAFF	TGTGCCAGTAGTATAGGTCCGGGAGGTAACACTGAAGCTTTCTTT
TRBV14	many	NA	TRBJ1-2	CASSHFSLGGYTF	TGTGCCAGCAGCCACTTCTCCTTGGGTGGCTACACCTTC
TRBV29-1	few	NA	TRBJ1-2	CSVPAGSGHGYTF	TGCAGCGTTCCGGCAGGGTCTGGCCATGGCTACACCTTC
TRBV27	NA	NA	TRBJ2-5	CASSPKSGQEIQYF	TGTGCCAGCAGCCCAAAATCAGGTCAAGAGATCCAGTACTTC
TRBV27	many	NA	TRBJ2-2	CASGPRSPAGELFF	TGTGCCAGCGGACCCCGGAGTCCCGCCGGGGAGCTGTTTTTT
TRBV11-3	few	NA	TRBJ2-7	CASSVPHGVGNSYEQYF	TGTGCCAGCAGCGTCCCCCACGGGGTAGGAAACTCCTACGAGCAGTACTTC
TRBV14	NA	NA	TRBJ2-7	CASSGWGPSSYEQYF	TGTGCCAGCAGCGGTTGGGGACCGAGCTCCTACGAGCAGTACTTC
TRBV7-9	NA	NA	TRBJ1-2	CASTVDSFDYGYTF	TGTGCCAGCACCGTGGACAGCTTTGACTATGGCTACACCTTC
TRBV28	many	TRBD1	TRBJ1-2	CASRIDRVYGYTF	TGTGCCAGCAGAATCGACAGGGTCTATGGCTACACCTTC
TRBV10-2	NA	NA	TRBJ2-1	CASSESRRRNEQFF	TGCGCCAGCAGTGAGTCCCGGCGGCGCAATGAGCAGTTCTTC
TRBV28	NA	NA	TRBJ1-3	CASSNAGEGGNTIYF	TGTGCCAGCAGTAACGCAGGGGAAGGTGGAAACACCATATATTTT
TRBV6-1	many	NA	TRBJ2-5	CASSEDHIQETQYF	TGTGCCAGCAGTGAAGATCACATACAAGAGACCCAGTACTTC
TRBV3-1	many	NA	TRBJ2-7	CASSQAAGAEYEQYF	TGTGCCAGCAGCCAAGCGGCGGGGGCGGAATACGAGCAGTACTTC
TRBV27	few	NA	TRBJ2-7	CATITRTDRVYEQYF	TGTGCCACCATTACGAGGACGGATAGGGTTTACGAGCAGTACTTC
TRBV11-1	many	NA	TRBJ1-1	CASSSKAMNTEAFF	TGTGCCAGCAGCTCCAAGGCTATGAACACTGAAGCTTTCTTT
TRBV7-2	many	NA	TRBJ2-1	CASSNGGPNEQFF	TGTGCCAGCAGCAACGGAGGGCCGAATGAGCAGTTCTTC
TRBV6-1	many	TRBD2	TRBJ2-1	CASSAGTSGIKSYNEQFF	TGTGCCAGCAGTGCCGGGACTAGCGGGATCAAGTCCTACAATGAGCAGTTCTTC
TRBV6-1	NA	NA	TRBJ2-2	CASSAPTTYTGELFF	TGTGCCAGCAGTGCCCCGACTACCTACACCGGGGAGCTGTTTTTT
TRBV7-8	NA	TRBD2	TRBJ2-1	CASSQDYWREAQSHEQFF	TGCGCCAGCAGCCAAGATTATTGGCGGGAGGCCCAGTCCCATGAGCAGTTCTTC
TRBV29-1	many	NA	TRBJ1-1	CSVERDTANTEAFF	TGCAGCGTTGAGCGGGACACGGCGAACACTGAAGCTTTCTTT
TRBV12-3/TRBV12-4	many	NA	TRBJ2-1	CASSLTLWVEQFF	TGTGCCAGCAGTTTAACCCTCTGGGTTGAGCAGTTCTTC
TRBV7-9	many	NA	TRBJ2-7	CASSSTGYAVYEQYF	TGTGCCAGCAGTTCAACCGGGTACGCCGTCTACGAGCAGTACTTC
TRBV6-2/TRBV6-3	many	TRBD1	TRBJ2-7	CATFSGTGLSYEQYF	TGTGCCACTTTTTCCGGGACAGGGTTGTCCTACGAGCAGTACTTC
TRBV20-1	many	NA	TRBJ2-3	CSAREAGSTDTQYF	TGCAGTGCTAGAGAGGCGGGGAGCACAGATACGCAGTATTTT
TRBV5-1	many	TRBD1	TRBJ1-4	CASSFTGGGRTNEKLFF	TGCGCCAGCAGCTTTACAGGGGGCGGAAGGACTAATGAAAAACTGTTTTTT
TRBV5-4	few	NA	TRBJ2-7	CASSLDPERRQYF	TGTGCCAGCAGCTTGGACCCCGAGCGTAGGCAGTACTTC
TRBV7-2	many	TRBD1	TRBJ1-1	CASSFQGGNTEAFF	TGTGCCAGCAGCTTTCAGGGGGGGAACACTGAAGCTTTCTTT
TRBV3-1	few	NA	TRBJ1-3	CASSQEGFGNTIYF	TGTGCCAGCAGCCAAGAAGGGTTCGGAAACACCATATATTTT
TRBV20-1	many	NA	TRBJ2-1	CSARAQQGGASYNEQFF	TGCAGTGCTAGAGCCCAACAGGGGGGGGCCTCCTACAATGAGCAGTTCTTC
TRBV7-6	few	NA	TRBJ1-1	CASSRTGTMMNTEAFF	TGTGCCAGCAGCCGGACCGGGACGATGATGAACACTGAAGCTTTCTTT
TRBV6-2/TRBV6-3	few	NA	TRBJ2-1	CASSYGRGNEQFF	TGTGCCAGCAGTTACGGCCGGGGCAATGAGCAGTTCTTC
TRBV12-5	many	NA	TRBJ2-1	CASGLGFDVGTSSYNEQFF	TGTGCTAGTGGTTTAGGGTTTGACGTGGGTACAAGCTCCTACAATGAGCAGTTCTTC
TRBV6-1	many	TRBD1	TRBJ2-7	CASSLQGAMYF	TGTGCCAGCAGTCTACAGGGGGCCATGTACTTC
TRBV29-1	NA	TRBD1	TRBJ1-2	CSVEGGTGGYGYTF	TGCAGCGTTGAAGGGGGGACAGGGGGCTATGGCTACACCTTC
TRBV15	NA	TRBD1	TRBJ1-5	CATSREGQGHSNQPQHF	TGTGCCACCAGCAGAGAGGGACAGGGCCATAGCAATCAGCCCCAGCATTTT
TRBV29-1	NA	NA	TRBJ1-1	CRAVRRTEAFF	TGCAGAGCGGTGCGGCGCACTGAAGCTTTCTTT
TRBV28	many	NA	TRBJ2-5	CASSLTQTQYF	TGTGCCAGCAGTTTAACCCAGACCCAGTACTTC
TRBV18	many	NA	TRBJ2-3	CASSPAAGGGLRDTQYF	TGTGCCAGCTCACCAGCCGCCGGTGGTGGTTTAAGGGATACGCAGTATTTT
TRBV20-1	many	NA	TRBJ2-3	CSARAPAETITDTQYF	TGCAGTGCTAGGGCCCCGGCAGAGACCATCACAGATACGCAGTATTTT
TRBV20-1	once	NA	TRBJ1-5	CSGKFSNQPQHF	TGCAGTGGAAAGTTTAGCAATCAGCCCCAGCATTTT
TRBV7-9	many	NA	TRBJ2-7	CASSETDHEQYF	TGTGCCAGCAGCGAAACAGACCACGAGCAGTACTTC
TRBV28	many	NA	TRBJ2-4	CASSRAAKNIQYF	TGTGCCAGCAGCCGAGCGGCCAAAAACATTCAGTACTTC